Below, 9 T cell receptor beta chains from the same sample are listed, as sequenced in a study of preoperative IRX-2 immunotherapy in early breast cancer. The treatment was: preoperative locoregional IRX-2 cytokine immunotherapy. Only in-frame clones appear in the TCRdb table, and some are missing; sequencing was by immunoSEQ multiplex PCR. The profile shows 40,000 to 50,000 clones, approximately 80% of them singletons. Sequencing was performed on tumor tissue, taken after IRX-2 immunotherapy. The receptor source for this set is a human donor with breast cancer.

This rearrangement joins TRBV6-8 to TRBJ1-4; D possibly corresponds to TRBD1 (5 bases). The CDR3 has 15 residues. CDR1 is MNHGY, CDR2 SAAAGT, per germline. Trimming took off 5 bases at V and 7 bases at J, with 17 bases between the two ends. The CDR3 loop is CASSVQGFVGEKLFF. The CDR3 DNA follows: TGTGCCAGCAGTGTTCAGGGTTTTGTTGGTGAAAAACTGTTTTTT.

There are a few counts of this clone. The chain uses TRBV6-8 and TRBJ1-1; the D gene is possibly TRBD1 (6 bases). The length of the CDR3 is 13 residues. Trimming pared 2 bases from V and 8 bases from J, leaving 12 bases between. Germline V gene data show CDR1 as MNHGY and CDR2 as SAAAGT. The CDR3 spells CASSYVGASEAFF. The CDR3 DNA reads TGTGCCAGCAGTTACGTGGGGGCTTCGGAAGCTTTCTTT.

The chain carries TRBV19 and TRBJ1-2; D perhaps matches TRBD1 (5 bases). Germline CDR1 reads LNHDA; CDR2 reads SQIVND (reference sequence). This CDR3 has 15 amino acids. The V gene lost 2 bases and the J gene lost 7 bases, with 17 bases spanning the gap. CDR3 DNA sequence: TGTGCCAGTAGTATACTAATGACGGGACTTTCTGGCTACACCTTC. It encodes CASSILMTGLSGYTF.

This clone is a singleton in its sample. This rearrangement joins TRBV5-1 to TRBJ1-4; no clear D. The CDR3 loop spans 16 amino acids. Germline-derived CDR1 and CDR2 are SGHRS and YFSETQ. V was pared by 4 bases and J by 3 bases, with 16 bases between. CDR3 region: CASSLEPAGANEKLFF. In nucleotides, the CDR3 is TGCGCCAGCAGCCTGGAGCCCGCGGGAGCTAATGAAAAACTGTTTTTT.

This clone was observed once. V is TRBV5-1 and J is TRBJ1-1, with D perhaps TRBD1 (5 bases). This CDR3 comprises 15 residues. With 0 bases removed from V and 3 bases from J, the gap between germline ends came to 12 bases. Germline V gene lookup returns CDR1 SGHRS and CDR2 YFSETQ. CDR3 bases: TGCGCCAGCAGCTTGGGTACAGGTACCTACACTGAAGCTTTCTTT. Translating it yields CASSLGTGTYTEAFF.

J is TRBJ2-2 and V is TRBV5-1, with a possible D match to TRBD1 (5 bases). Germline CDR1 is SGHRS and CDR2 is YFSETQ. V lost 4 bases, J lost 4 bases, and 11 bases lay in between. The CDR3 has 14 residues. CDR3 in DNA: TGCGCCAGCAGCCCGTTTCAGGGCACCGGGGAGCTGTTTTTT. Protein: CASSPFQGTGELFF. The whole variable domain, filled in from reference TRBV5-1 and TRBJ2-2, reads KAGVTQTPRYLIKTRGQQVTLSCSPISGHRSVSWYQQTPGQGLQFLFEYFSETQRNKGNFPGRFSGRQFSNSRSEMNVSTLELGDSALYLCASSPFQGTGELFFGEGSRLTVL.

The V and J genes are TRBV19 and TRBJ1-5; D possibly corresponds to TRBD1 (6 bases). The CDR3 sequence is 14 residues long. With 6 bases removed from V and 5 bases from J, the gap between germline ends came to 14 bases. CDR1 is LNHDA and CDR2 is SQIVND in the germline V gene (reference sequence). DNA for the CDR3: TGTGCCAGTAGCCCGGGGGGGGCCTATCAGCCCCAGCATTTT. This codes for CASSPGGAYQPQHF. Filled out from reference TRBV19 and TRBJ1-5, the complete variable domain reads DGGITQSPKYLFRKEGQNVTLSCEQNLNHDAMYWYRQDPGQGLRLIYYSQIVNDFQKGDIAEGYSVSREKKESFPLTVTSAQKNPTAFYLCASSPGGAYQPQHFGDGTRLSIL.

This clone was detected only once. The CDR3 coding sequence is TGTGCCAGCTCCAGGCAGAACACCGGGGAGCTGTTTTTT. Its protein is CASSRQNTGELFF. V is TRBV6-8 and J is TRBJ2-2, with D hard to call. V gave up 8 bases and J gave up 1 base, with 8 bases separating them. Germline lookup yields CDR1 MNHGY and CDR2 SAAAGT. The CDR3 extends over 13 amino acids.

The chain employs TRBV6-8 and TRBJ2-5; 11 nucleotides match TRBD2. Trimming at V came to 6 bases and at J to 5 bases, leaving 8 bases not matched to a gene. The CDR3 consists of 15 residues. The germline gives CDR1 MNHGY, CDR2 SAAAGT. Written as DNA, the CDR3 is TGTGCCAGCAGCGCTGGACTAGCGGGTCGCGAGACCCAGTACTTC. The encoded protein is CASSAGLAGRETQYF.